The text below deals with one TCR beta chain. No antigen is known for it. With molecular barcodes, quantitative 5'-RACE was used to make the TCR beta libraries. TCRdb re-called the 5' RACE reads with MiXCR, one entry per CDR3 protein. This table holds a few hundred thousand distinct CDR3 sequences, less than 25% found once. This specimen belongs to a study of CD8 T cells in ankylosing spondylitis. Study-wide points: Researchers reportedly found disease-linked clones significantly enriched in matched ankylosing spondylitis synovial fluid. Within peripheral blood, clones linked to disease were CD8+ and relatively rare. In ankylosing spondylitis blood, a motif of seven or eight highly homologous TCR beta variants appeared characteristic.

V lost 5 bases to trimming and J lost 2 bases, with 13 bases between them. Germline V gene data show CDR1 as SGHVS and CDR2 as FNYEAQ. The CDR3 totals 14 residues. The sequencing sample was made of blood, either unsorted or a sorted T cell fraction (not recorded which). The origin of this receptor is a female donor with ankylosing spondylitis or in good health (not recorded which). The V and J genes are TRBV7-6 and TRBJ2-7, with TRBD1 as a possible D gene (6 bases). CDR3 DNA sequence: TGTGCCAGCAGCCTGGACGAGGGGGCCTACGAGCAGTACTTC. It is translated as CASSLDEGAYEQYF. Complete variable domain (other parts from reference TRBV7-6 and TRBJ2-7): GAGVSQSPRYKVTKRGQDVALRCDPISGHVSLYWYRQALGQGPEFLTYFNYEAQQDKSGLPNDRFSAERPEGSISTLTIQRTEQRDSAMYRCASSLDEGAYEQYFGPGTRLTVT.